This T cell receptor beta chain was sequenced during a study of blood T cell repertoires in COVID-19. Using immunoSEQ multiplex PCR, the repertoire was profiled, and TCRdb retains in-frame clones only, with some absent. The sample gives hundreds of thousands of clones, about 90% of which show up once; roughly 1.8% is in the top ten. There are 16 residues in the CDR3. Trimming took 3 bases from V and 6 from J; bases not matched to a gene: 9. Germline V gene lookup returns CDR1 KGHDR and CDR2 SFDVKD. This clone showed up just a few times. The chain links TRBV24-1 to TRBJ2-2; 7 bases are a match to TRBD1. This TCR was sampled from a woman aged 18 to 35 with acute COVID-19. The sample comprised PBMCs or T cells enriched from blood (not recorded which). The CDR3 sequence: CATSDPGTEASGELFF. CDR3 nucleotide sequence: TGTGCCACCAGTGATCCCGGGACAGAGGCGTCCGGGGAGCTGTTTTTT.